This note documents a single TCR beta chain sequence. V lost 4 bases, J lost 2 bases, and 8 bases stayed unmatched. The germline V gene encodes CDR1 SGHDN and CDR2 FVKESK. This CDR3 comprises 17 residues. Here immunoSEQ multiplex PCR was the method, and the copy in TCRdb shows in-frame clones only, minus some. This table holds tens of thousands of clones, about nine tenths found once. These data come from a study of T cell changes during pregnancy in multiple sclerosis. The V and J genes are TRBV14 and TRBJ2-2; 9 bases are a match to TRBD1. Sequenced material: peripheral blood, taken after pregnancy. This receptor was identified in a female donor in good health, enrolled as a control in a pregnancy study. CDR3 in amino acids: CASSPLGTGLNTGELFF. Here the CDR3 DNA reads TGTGCCAGCAGCCCGTTAGGGACAGGGCTCAACACCGGGGAGCTGTTTTTT.